This T cell receptor beta chain stems from a study of T cells in Graves' hyperthyroidism and ophthalmopathy. Researchers took RNA transcripts and amplified the TCR beta CDR3 regions from them. When the TCR CDR3 underwent first-round RT-PCR, the HTBI primer set was used. TCRdb passed the multiplex PCR reads through MiXCR, listing each CDR3 protein once. This sample has hundreds of thousands of distinct CDR3 sequences, with about a sixth found just once. In germline, CDR1 is KGHDR, CDR2 SFDVKD. The germline V and J ends were trimmed by 6 bases and 0 bases, with 4 bases remaining between them. CDR3 length: 13 amino acids. Lactation, pregnancy, other autoimmune disease or uncontrolled infection led to exclusion of patients. Fresh peripheral blood, about 9.3 ml, yielded the PBMCs.

This sequence joins TRBV24-1 and TRBJ2-2; D gene unclear. The material sequenced was blood. The origin of this receptor is a woman in her late teens or twenties with Graves' hyperthyroidism. The CDR3 bases are TGTGCCACCAGTAGCGCGAACACCGGGGAGCTGTTTTTT. This sequence encodes CATSSANTGELFF.